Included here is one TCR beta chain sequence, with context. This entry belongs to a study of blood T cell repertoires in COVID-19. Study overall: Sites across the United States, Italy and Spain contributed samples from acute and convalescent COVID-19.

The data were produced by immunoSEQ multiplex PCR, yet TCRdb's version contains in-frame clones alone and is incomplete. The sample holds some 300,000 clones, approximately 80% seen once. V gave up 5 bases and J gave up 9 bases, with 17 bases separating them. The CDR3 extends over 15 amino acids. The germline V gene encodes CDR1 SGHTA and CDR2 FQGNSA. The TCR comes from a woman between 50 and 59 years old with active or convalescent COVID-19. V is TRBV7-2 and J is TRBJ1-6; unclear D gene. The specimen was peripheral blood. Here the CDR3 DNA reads TGTGCCAGCAGCCCGAGGGAGGGCAGCAGTTCACCCCTCCACTTT. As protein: CASSPREGSSSPLHF.